A single sample gave rise to the 11 T cell receptor beta chains below, sequenced in a study of shared clonotypes between healthy human individuals. The data were produced by immunoSEQ multiplex PCR, yet TCRdb's version contains in-frame clones alone and is incomplete. Counted here are 2 million to 2.5 million clones, 85% to 95% occurring once; the ten biggest clones make up around 0.38%. The sequencing sample was made of naive CD4+ T cells from PBMCs. Subset meaning: CD45RA+ positively selected. The origin of the receptors is a man between 18 and 35 years old in good health. Some clones in this sample may be carry-over from other donors' samples.

About this clone itself: The same CDR3 can be traced to other DNA sequences in this sample. V and J are TRBV7-8 and TRBJ2-7; TRBD2 aligns across 8 bases. The CDR3 runs to 14 residues. Germline lookup yields CDR1 SGHVS and CDR2 FQNEAQ. V shed 5 bases, J shed 0 bases, and the junction held 3 bases outside the gene matches. The CDR3 nucleotides are TGTGCCAGCAGCCGTAGCGGGGACTCCTACGAGCAGTACTTC. Its translation: CASSRSGDSYEQYF.

The chain carries TRBV18 and TRBJ1-2, with 7 bases identical to TRBD1. Germline trimming cut 1 base from V and 7 bases from J; bases unmatched to any gene: 6. The CDR3 extends over 14 amino acids. Germline lookup yields CDR1 KGHSH and CDR2 LQKENI. CDR3 in amino acids: CASSPQTGAGGYTF. The CDR3 DNA reads TGTGCCAGCTCACCACAAACAGGGGCAGGTGGCTACACCTTC.

The V gene is TRBV27, the J gene TRBJ2-1; no firm D call. Germline CDR1 is MNHEY and CDR2 is SMNVEV (reference sequence). Between the trimmed V and J ends, which lost 3 bases and 5 bases, there was a span of 20 bases. This CDR3 has 17 amino acids. DNA for the CDR3: TGTGCCAGCAGTTTCTCGCGGTCACTTTGGGAAGACAATGAGCAGTTCTTC. It translates to CASSFSRSLWEDNEQFF.

Remarks on this clone: The sample carries other DNA sequences with the same CDR3. The V and J genes are TRBV7-2 and TRBJ2-1; TRBD2 is a possible D gene (5 bases). Germline lookup yields CDR1 SGHTA and CDR2 FQGNSA. V dropped 1 base and J dropped 0 bases, with 7 bases sitting between them. The CDR3 contains 15 residues. CDR3 in amino acids: CASSLGGRSYNEQFF. The CDR3 DNA reads TGTGCCAGCAGCTTAGGCGGGCGCTCCTACAATGAGCAGTTCTTC. The variable domain in full, with the rest retrieved from reference TRBV7-2 and TRBJ2-1, is GAGVSQSPSNKVTEKGKDVELRCDPISGHTALYWYRQSLGQGLEFLIYFQGNSAPDKSGLPSDRFSAERTGGSVSTLTIQRTQQEDSAVYLCASSLGGRSYNEQFFGPGTRLTVL.

A remark on this clone: Distinct nucleotide sequences in the sample also encode this CDR3. J is TRBJ1-5 and V is TRBV5-1; D is undetermined. The V end lost 1 base, the J end lost 3 bases, and 8 bases lay between the germline ends. The CDR3 has 14 residues. The germline CDR1 and CDR2 sequences are SGHRS and YFSETQ. The CDR3 bases are TGCGCCAGCAGCTTGAATGGGGTCAATCAGCCCCAGCATTTT. This encodes CASSLNGVNQPQHF.

A note on this clone: Other DNA sequences in the same sample also yield this CDR3. J is TRBJ2-5 and V is TRBV4-1; D gene unclear. Trimming removed 3 bases at V and 5 bases at J, with 13 bases between. Germline V gene lookup returns CDR1 MGHRA and CDR2 YSYEKL. This CDR3 is 14 amino acids long. The CDR3: CASSQVVLVETQYF. The DNA for the CDR3 is TGCGCCAGCAGCCAGGTAGTTCTTGTCGAGACCCAGTACTTC.

This chain links TRBV4-3 with TRBJ2-5; 12 bases match TRBD2. J lost 5 bases, V lost 1 base, and 2 bases had no gene match. Germline-derived CDR1 and CDR2 are LGHNA and YSLEER. This CDR3 region has 15 residues. The CDR3 DNA reads TGCGCCAGCAGCCAAGGACTAGCGGGAGATGAGACCCAGTACTTC. Its translation: CASSQGLAGDETQYF.

A note on this clone: Within the sample, other DNA sequences also encode this same CDR3. The CDR3 region is CASSQVRADTQYF. The CDR3 nucleotides read TGCGCCAGCAGCCAAGTCAGGGCAGATACGCAGTATTTT. The chain couples TRBV4-1 to TRBJ2-3; D might be TRBD1 (5 bases). Germline CDR1 and CDR2: MGHRA and YSYEKL. The CDR3 spans 13 residues. The ends were cut back, 1 base at V and 4 bases at J, with 6 bases in the middle.

V usage is TRBV2 and J usage is TRBJ1-4, with D uncertain. Germline lookup yields CDR1 SNHLY and CDR2 FYNNEI. The V gene lost 6 bases and the J gene lost 8 bases, with 13 bases spanning the gap. CDR3 length: 13 amino acids. The CDR3: CASRDGRAEKLFF. The CDR3 DNA is TGTGCCAGCAGAGATGGACGGGCGGAAAAACTGTTTTTT. Supplemented by reference TRBV2 and TRBJ1-4, the full variable domain reads EPEVTQTPSHQVTQMGQEVILRCVPISNHLYFYWYRQILGQKVEFLVSFYNNEISEKSEIFDDQFSVERPDGSNFTLKIRSTKLEDSAMYFCASRDGRAEKLFFGSGTQLSVL.

The V and J genes are TRBV9 and TRBJ2-1; D perhaps matches TRBD2 (5 bases). Deletions cut 6 bases from V and 4 bases from J, with 11 bases between. The CDR3 contains 13 residues. Germline lookup yields CDR1 SGDLS and CDR2 YYNGEE. The CDR3: CASNFRGYNEQFF. DNA of the CDR3: TGTGCCAGCAATTTTCGGGGATACAATGAGCAGTTCTTC.

In its sample, this clone was seen a few times. The chain carries TRBV16 and TRBJ1-1; no clear D gene. V was pared by 1 base and J by 2 bases, with 2 bases between. Germline CDR1 KGHSY, CDR2 FQNENV. The CDR3 spans 12 residues. In DNA form, the CDR3 reads TGTGCCAGCAGCCAATTAAACACTGAAGCTTTCTTT. Amino acid sequence: CASSQLNTEAFF.